This passage covers 5 T cell receptor beta chains from one sample sequenced in a study of T cell repertoires in cytomegalovirus infection. TCRdb used MiXCR to reprocess the reads, holding one entry per CDR3 protein. The sample lists under 150,000 distinct CDR3 sequences, almost 9% seen once, with 9.5% to 13% in the top ten. The sample consisted of PBMCs. These receptors came from a human donor in good health (CMV status not recorded). Some clones in this sample may be carry-over from other donors' samples.

Many counts were recorded for this clonotype. The chain couples TRBV4-1 to TRBJ1-2, with TRBD1 identical over 9 bases. Unmatched junction bases numbered 5, after V lost 1 base and J lost 5 bases. This CDR3 is 15 amino acids long. Germline lookup yields CDR1 MGHRA and CDR2 YSYEKL. The CDR3 DNA reads TGCGCCAGCAGCCAAGCCTCGGGACAGGGTTATGGCTACACCTTC. Amino acids: CASSQASGQGYGYTF.

This clonotype was counted only a few times. The CDR3 loop is CASNRLMDEKLFF. CDR3 sequence (DNA): TGTGCCAGCAACCGACTAATGGATGAAAAACTGTTTTTT. The V and J genes are TRBV19 and TRBJ1-4; no firm D call. The CDR3 spans 13 residues. The germline CDR1 and CDR2 sequences are LNHDA and SQIVND (reference sequence). The germline V and J ends were trimmed by 9 bases and 6 bases, with 14 bases remaining between them.

This clonotype has at least ten counts. The CDR3 reads CASSMRLASLNTQYF. CDR3 nucleotides: TGTGCCAGTAGTATGAGACTAGCGTCTTTGAATACGCAGTATTTT. The rearrangement links TRBV19 to TRBJ2-3, with 8 bases that match TRBD2. V was pared by 3 bases and J by 7 bases, with 9 bases of the junction left unmatched. The germline V gene encodes CDR1 LNHDA and CDR2 SQIVND (reference sequence). This CDR3 has 15 residues.

This clonotype was detected ten times or more. The V gene is TRBV7-2, the J gene TRBJ1-4, with D perhaps matching TRBD1 (6 bases). V lost 5 bases, J lost 11 bases, and 15 bases lay in between. Germline CDR1 is SGHTA and CDR2 is FQGNSA. This CDR3 is 13 amino acids long. The CDR3 sequence: CASSTRRTEKLFF. Here the CDR3 DNA reads TGTGCCAGCAGCACCAGAAGGACAGAGAAACTGTTTTTT.

This clonotype was found many times. The chain links TRBV19 to TRBJ1-5, with TRBD1 as a possible D gene (6 bases). Germline V lookup: CDR1 LNHDA, CDR2 SQIVND (reference sequence). The CDR3 spans 14 residues. Between the trimmed V and J ends, which lost 6 bases and 11 bases, there was a span of 20 bases. This CDR3 reads CASRVGRGARAQHF. The CDR3 region has the DNA TGTGCCAGTAGGGTCGGACGGGGGGCCAGGGCCCAGCATTTT. Full variable domain (outside the CDR3, taken from reference TRBV19 and TRBJ1-5): DGGITQSPKYLFRKEGQNVTLSCEQNLNHDAMYWYRQDPGQGLRLIYYSQIVNDFQKGDIAEGYSVSREKKESFPLTVTSAQKNPTAFYLCASRVGRGARAQHFGDGTRLSIL.